These 10 T cell receptor beta chains share one sample of origin, sequenced in a study of cytomegalovirus exposure and HLA in healthy donors. Amplification used 60 Vbeta primers and 13 Jbeta primers. Assay used: immunoSEQ multiplex PCR; TCRdb lists only in-frame clones, some missing. The sample comprises more than 90,000 clones, roughly 75% of which are singletons, and around 0.74% rests with the top ten. The sequenced material came from PBMCs. These receptors came from a woman aged 55-69 years in good health and CMV-seronegative.

This clone was counted between two and nine times. The rearrangement uses TRBV11-3 and TRBJ1-1, with TRBD1 matching 8 bases. The CDR3 is made up of 16 amino acids. CDR1 and CDR2 (germline): SGHNT, YENEEA. The V gene end was trimmed by 1 base and the J gene end by 6 bases; junction bases not matched to a gene: 10. DNA for the CDR3: TGTGCCAGCAGCTTAGGGTGGGACAGGCCTCAGGCTGAAGCTTTCTTT. Translation: CASSLGWDRPQAEAFF.

The chain combines TRBV21-1 with TRBJ1-5. TRBV21-1 is flagged as a pseudogene. The CDR3 is made up of 11 amino acids. CDR3 in DNA: TGTGCCAGCGATATTAGACAGCCCCAGCATTTT. This translates into CASDIRQPQHF.

The chain employs TRBV5-1 and TRBJ1-1; tentatively, D is TRBD1 (6 bases). Trimming shortened V by 4 bases and J by 5 bases, and 12 bases separated the two germline ends. CDR1 and CDR2 (germline): SGHRS, YFSETQ. This CDR3 is 13 amino acids long. CDR3 nucleotide sequence: TGCGCCAGCAGCGGCAGGGGTAATACTGAAGCTTTCTTT. Amino acids: CASSGRGNTEAFF.

This sequence joins TRBV28 and TRBJ1-5; 7 nucleotides line up with TRBD1. This CDR3 comprises 14 residues. The junction had 6 bases not matched to a gene; V was cut back by 8 bases and J by 2 bases. The germline CDR1 and CDR2 sequences are MDHEN and SYDVKM. This chain's CDR3 is CASSQGGGNQPQHF. Here the CDR3 DNA reads TGTGCCAGCTCTCAGGGGGGCGGCAATCAGCCCCAGCATTTT.

This chain links TRBV6-1 with TRBJ2-2; 8 bases fit TRBD1. The CDR3 spans 14 residues. The trim removed 7 bases at V and 5 bases at J, leaving 6 bases unmatched. Germline lookup yields CDR1 MNHNS and CDR2 SASEGT. CDR3 sequence reads: CASIRTGQTGELFF. The CDR3 DNA follows: TGTGCCAGCATCAGGACAGGGCAGACCGGGGAGCTGTTTTTT.

The chain links TRBV10-3 to TRBJ2-1; 7 positions match TRBD2. Per the germline V gene, CDR1 is ENHRY and CDR2 is SYGVKD. Losses at the gene ends were 8 bases for V and 8 bases for J; bases not matched to a gene: 12. The CDR3 has 14 amino acids. The CDR3: CAISPGGSSDEQFF. The CDR3 DNA reads as TGTGCCATCTCCCCGGGCGGGAGTAGCGATGAGCAGTTCTTC.

The V and J genes are TRBV9 and TRBJ2-7; possible D gene TRBD1, 6 bases. Looked up from germline, CDR1 is SGDLS and CDR2 is YYNGEE. The CDR3 runs to 15 residues. Trimming shortened V by 3 bases and J by 1 base, and 14 bases separated the two germline ends. The CDR3: CASSASDRASYEQYF. In DNA, the CDR3 is TGTGCCAGCAGCGCCTCGGACAGAGCATCCTACGAGCAGTACTTC.

The chain has TRBV5-5 and TRBJ2-5; no reliable D call. This CDR3 is built from 12 residues. Looked up from germline, CDR1 is SGHKS and CDR2 is YYEKEE (reference sequence). V was cut by 4 bases and J by 0 bases, with 4 bases left in between. This chain's CDR3 is CASSRYQETQYF. The CDR3 DNA follows: TGTGCCAGCAGCCGGTACCAAGAGACCCAGTACTTC.

This clone appeared a few times. This chain uses TRBV5-6 with TRBJ2-5, with 8 bases aligning to TRBD2. The closer fit of TRBJ2-7 to the DNA end suggests the J call may be wrong. CDR1 is SGHDT and CDR2 is YYEEEE in the germline V gene. CDR3 length equals 15 residues. The DNA of the CDR3 is TGTGCCAGCAGCCCGGGGTTAGCGGGGACCTACGAGCAGTACTTC. This codes for CASSPGLAGTYEQYF.

The chain uses TRBV6-5 and TRBJ1-5; maybe TRBD1 (5 bases). CDR3 size: 13 residues. The germline gives CDR1 MNHEY, CDR2 SVGAGI. The V and J ends lost 3 bases and 16 bases respectively, with 19 bases between them. The DNA for the CDR3 is TGTGCCAGCAGTTATCGACCGGGACTCCTCACACATTTT. It specifies CASSYRPGLLTHF.